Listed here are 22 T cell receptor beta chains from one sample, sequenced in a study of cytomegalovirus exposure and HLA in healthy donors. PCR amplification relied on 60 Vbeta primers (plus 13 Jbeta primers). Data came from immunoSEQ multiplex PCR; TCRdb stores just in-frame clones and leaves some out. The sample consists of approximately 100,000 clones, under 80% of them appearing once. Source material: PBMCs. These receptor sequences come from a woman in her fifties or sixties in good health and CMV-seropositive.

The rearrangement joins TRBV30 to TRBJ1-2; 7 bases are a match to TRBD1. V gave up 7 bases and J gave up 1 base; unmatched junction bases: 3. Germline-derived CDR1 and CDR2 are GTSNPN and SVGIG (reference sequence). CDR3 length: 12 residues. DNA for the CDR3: TGTGCCTCGAGACAGGGTAACTATGGCTACACCTTC. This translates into CASRQGNYGYTF.

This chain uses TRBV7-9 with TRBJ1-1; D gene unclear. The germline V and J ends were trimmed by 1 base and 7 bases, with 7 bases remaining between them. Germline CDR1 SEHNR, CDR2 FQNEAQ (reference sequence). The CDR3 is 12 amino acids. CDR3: CASSLVASEAFF. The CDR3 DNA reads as TGTGCCAGCAGCTTAGTGGCCAGTGAAGCTTTCTTT.

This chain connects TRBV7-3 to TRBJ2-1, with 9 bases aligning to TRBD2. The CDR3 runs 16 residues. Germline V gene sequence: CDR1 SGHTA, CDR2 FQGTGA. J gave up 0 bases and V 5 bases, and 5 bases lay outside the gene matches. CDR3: CASSQSGGSSYNEQFF. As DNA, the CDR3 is TGTGCCAGCAGCCAGAGCGGGGGGAGCTCCTACAATGAGCAGTTCTTC.

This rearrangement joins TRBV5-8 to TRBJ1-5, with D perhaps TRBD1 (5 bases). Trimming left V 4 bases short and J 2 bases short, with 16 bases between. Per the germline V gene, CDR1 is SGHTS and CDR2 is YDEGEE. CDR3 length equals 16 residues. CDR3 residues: CASSGDAGRGNQPQHF. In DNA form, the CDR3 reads TGTGCCAGCAGCGGGGACGCGGGAAGAGGCAATCAGCCCCAGCATTTT.

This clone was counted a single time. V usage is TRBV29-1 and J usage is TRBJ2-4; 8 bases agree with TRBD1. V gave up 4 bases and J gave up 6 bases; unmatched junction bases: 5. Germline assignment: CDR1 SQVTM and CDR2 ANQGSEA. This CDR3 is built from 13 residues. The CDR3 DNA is TGCAGCGTTGGGCAGGGGGCGGGAAACATTCAGTACTTC. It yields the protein CSVGQGAGNIQYF.

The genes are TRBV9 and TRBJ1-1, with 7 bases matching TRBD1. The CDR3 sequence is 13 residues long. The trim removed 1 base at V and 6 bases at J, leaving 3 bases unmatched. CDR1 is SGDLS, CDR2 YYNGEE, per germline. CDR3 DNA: TGTGCCAGCAGCGTAAAACAGGGGTCTGAAGCTTTCTTT. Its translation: CASSVKQGSEAFF.

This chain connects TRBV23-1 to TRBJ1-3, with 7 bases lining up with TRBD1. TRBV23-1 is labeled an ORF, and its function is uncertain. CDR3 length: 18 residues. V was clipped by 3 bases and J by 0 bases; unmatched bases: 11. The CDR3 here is CASSHWGYRGTSGNTIYF. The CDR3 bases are TGCGCCAGCAGTCATTGGGGGTACAGGGGTACCTCTGGAAACACCATATATTTT.

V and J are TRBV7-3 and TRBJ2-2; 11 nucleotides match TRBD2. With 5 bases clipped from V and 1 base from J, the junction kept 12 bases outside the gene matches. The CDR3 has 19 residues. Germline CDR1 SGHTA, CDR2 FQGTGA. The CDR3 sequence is CASSIYTPGLAGNTGELFF. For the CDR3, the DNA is TGTGCCAGCAGCATCTACACCCCCGGACTAGCGGGGAACACCGGGGAGCTGTTTTTT.

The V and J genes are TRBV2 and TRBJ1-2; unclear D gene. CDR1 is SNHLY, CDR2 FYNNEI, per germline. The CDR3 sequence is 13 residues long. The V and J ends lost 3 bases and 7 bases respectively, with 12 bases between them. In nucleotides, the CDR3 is TGTGCCAGCAGTGAGACGATACAGAGTGGCTACACCTTC. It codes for CASSETIQSGYTF.

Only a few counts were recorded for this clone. The CDR3 here is CASNLRGADTQYF. Written as DNA, the CDR3 is TGTGCCAGTAATCTCAGGGGCGCGGATACGCAGTATTTT. The chain recombines TRBV19 with TRBJ2-3; weak D call: TRBD1 (6 bases). Germline values: CDR1 LNHDA, CDR2 SQIVND (reference sequence). The CDR3 spans 13 residues. Trimming removed 7 bases at V and 6 bases at J, with 14 bases between.

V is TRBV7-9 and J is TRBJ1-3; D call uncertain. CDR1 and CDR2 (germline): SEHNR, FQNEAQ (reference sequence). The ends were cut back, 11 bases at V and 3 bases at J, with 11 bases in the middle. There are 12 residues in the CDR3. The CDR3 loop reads CARSGNGNTIYF. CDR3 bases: TGTGCCCGGTCCGGGAATGGAAACACCATATATTTT.

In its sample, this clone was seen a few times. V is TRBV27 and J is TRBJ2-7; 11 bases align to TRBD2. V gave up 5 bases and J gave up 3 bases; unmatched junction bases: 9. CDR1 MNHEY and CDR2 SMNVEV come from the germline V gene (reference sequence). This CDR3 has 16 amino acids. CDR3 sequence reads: CASSLIGTSGSYEQYF. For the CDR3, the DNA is TGTGCCAGCAGTCTCATTGGGACTAGCGGTAGCTACGAGCAGTACTTC.

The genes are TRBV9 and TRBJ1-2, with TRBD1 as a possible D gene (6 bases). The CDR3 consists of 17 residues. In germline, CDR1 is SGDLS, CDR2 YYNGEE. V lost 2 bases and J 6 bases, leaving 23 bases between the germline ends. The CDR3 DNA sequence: TGTGCCAGCAGCGTGGGGGGCGGGGGGGCGCTTTGGGATGGCTACACCTTC. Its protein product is CASSVGGGGALWDGYTF. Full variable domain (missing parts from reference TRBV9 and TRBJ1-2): DSGVTQTPKHLITATGQRVTLRCSPRSGDLSVYWYQQSLDQGLQFLIQYYNGEERAKGNILERFSAQQFPDLHSELNLSSLELGDSALYFCASSVGGGGALWDGYTFGSGTRLTVV.

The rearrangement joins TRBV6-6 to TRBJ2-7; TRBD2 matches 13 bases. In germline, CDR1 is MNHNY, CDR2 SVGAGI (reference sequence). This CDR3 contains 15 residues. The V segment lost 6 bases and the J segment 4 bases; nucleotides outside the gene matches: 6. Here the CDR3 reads CASRPLTSGGYEQYF. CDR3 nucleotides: TGTGCCAGCAGACCCCTGACTAGCGGGGGGTACGAGCAGTACTTC.

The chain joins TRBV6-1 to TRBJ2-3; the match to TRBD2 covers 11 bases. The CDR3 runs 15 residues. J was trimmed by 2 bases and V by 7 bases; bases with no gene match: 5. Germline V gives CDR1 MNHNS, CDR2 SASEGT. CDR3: CASIRLAGFTDTQYF. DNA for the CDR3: TGTGCCAGCATCCGACTAGCGGGGTTCACAGATACGCAGTATTTT.

CDR3 bases: TGTGCCAGCTCACCAACCGCTAACAATCAGCCCCAGCATTTT. This codes for CASSPTANNQPQHF. The J gene is TRBJ1-5, the V gene TRBV18; D is ambiguous. The CDR3 extends over 14 amino acids. The germline V and J ends were trimmed by 2 bases and 3 bases, with 8 bases remaining between them. Per germline, CDR1 KGHSH and CDR2 LQKENI.

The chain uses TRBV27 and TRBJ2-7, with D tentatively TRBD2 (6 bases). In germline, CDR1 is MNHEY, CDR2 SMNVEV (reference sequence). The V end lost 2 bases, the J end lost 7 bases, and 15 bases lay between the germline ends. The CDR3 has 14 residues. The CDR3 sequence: CASSLRWRAREQYF. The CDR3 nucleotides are TGTGCCAGCAGTTTACGCTGGAGGGCGCGGGAGCAGTACTTC.

CDR3 region: CASSASLAGVGSTGELFF. The CDR3 coding sequence is TGTGCCAGCAGCGCCAGCTTAGCGGGAGTGGGGAGCACCGGGGAGCTGTTTTTT. The V call is TRBV9, the J call TRBJ2-2; 9 bases are shared with TRBD2. CDR1 SGDLS and CDR2 YYNGEE come from the germline V gene. With 3 bases clipped from V and 4 bases from J, the junction kept 13 bases outside the gene matches. CDR3 length: 18 amino acids.

This CDR3 reads CASRLAAGTGSYNEQFF. The CDR3 DNA reads TGTGCCAGCAGACTCGCCGCCGGGACAGGCTCCTACAATGAGCAGTTCTTC. The chain uses TRBV7-3 and TRBJ2-1; 8 bases map to TRBD1. The J segment lost 0 bases and the V segment lost 6 bases, leaving 10 bases of the junction unmatched. The CDR3 is 17 amino acids. The germline gives CDR1 SGHTA, CDR2 FQGTGA.

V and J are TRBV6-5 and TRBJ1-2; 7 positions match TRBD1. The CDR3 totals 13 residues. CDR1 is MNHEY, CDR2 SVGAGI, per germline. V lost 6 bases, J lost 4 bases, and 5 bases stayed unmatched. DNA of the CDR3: TGTGCCAGCAGCTCGGGACAGCTCTATGGCTACACCTTC. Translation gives CASSSGQLYGYTF.

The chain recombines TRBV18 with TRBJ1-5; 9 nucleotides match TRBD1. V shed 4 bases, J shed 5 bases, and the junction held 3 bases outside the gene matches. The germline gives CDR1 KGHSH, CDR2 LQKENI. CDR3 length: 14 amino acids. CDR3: CASSLTGGDQPQHF. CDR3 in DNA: TGTGCCAGCTCACTTACAGGGGGCGATCAGCCCCAGCATTTT.

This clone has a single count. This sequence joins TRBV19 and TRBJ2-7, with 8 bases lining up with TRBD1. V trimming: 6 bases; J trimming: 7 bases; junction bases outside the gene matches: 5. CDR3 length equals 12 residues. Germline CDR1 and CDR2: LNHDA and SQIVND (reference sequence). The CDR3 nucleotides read TGTGCCAGTAGCGGCAGGGGGCAAGAGCAGTACTTC. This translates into CASSGRGQEQYF.